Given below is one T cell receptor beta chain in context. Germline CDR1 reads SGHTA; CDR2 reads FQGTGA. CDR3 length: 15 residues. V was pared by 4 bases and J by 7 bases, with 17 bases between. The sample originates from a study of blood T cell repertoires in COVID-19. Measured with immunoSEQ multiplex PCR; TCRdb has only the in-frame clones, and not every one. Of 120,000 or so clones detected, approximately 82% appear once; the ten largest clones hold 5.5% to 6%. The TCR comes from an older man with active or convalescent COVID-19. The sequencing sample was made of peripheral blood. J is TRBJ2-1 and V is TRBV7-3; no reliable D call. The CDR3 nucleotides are TGTGCCAGCAGCTCATACGTATCTATCATGAATGAGCAGTTCTTC. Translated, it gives CASSSYVSIMNEQFF.